These T cell receptor beta chains were read from a single sample in a study of OX40 agonist ivuxolimab in advanced cancers. The method was immunoSEQ multiplex PCR; TCRdb's version includes in-frame clones alone and lacks a portion of them. The repertoire includes about 64,000 clones, around 83% of them detected once, and approximately 5.2% sits in the top ten. The sample in question was CD4+ or CD8+ T cells sorted from blood, obtained in a trial of the OX40 agonist ivuxolimab. These receptors were taken from an adult with an advanced solid tumor such as melanoma, head and neck, liver or kidney cancer. Both conserved end residues are part of each CDR3. D genes are given only for firm matches. Not all rows give a size; the values are once, few, many and, for expanded clones, a class.

j_call | d_call | cdr3_length | v_call | clone_size | cdr3_nt | cdr3_aa
TRBJ2-7 | TRBD2 | 15 | TRBV5-1 | few | TGCGCCAGCAGCCCGGGAGCGGGAGGGCCATCCGAGCAGTACTTC | CASSPGAGGPSEQYF
TRBJ2-1 | - | 15 | TRBV7-9 | - | TGTGCCAGCAGCCGACGCAATAGGAGAGAGGATGAGCAGTTCTTC | CASSRRNRREDEQFF
TRBJ1-2 | - | 16 | TRBV7-2 | - | TGTGCCAGCAGCTTAGGGGGTGGCAGGCCCAACTATGGCTACACCTTC | CASSLGGGRPNYGYTF
TRBJ1-5 | TRBD1 | 14 | TRBV6-1 | - | TGTGCCAGCTCTCGGACAGGGGGCAATCAGCCCCAGCATTTT | CASSRTGGNQPQHF
TRBJ2-7 | - | 17 | TRBV27 | - | TGTGCCAGCAGTCCTACCCCTCCGACAGTATTATCCTACGAGCAGTACTTC | CASSPTPPTVLSYEQYF
TRBJ1-1 | - | 13 | TRBV7-9 | - | TGTGCCAGCAGCTGGGGACCGAACACTGAAGCTTTCTTT | CASSWGPNTEAFF
TRBJ2-5 | - | 18 | TRBV13 | - | TGTGCCAGCAGCTTATTGCCGGGGCGCGGAGGGCTCGGGGAGACCCAGTACTTC | CASSLLPGRGGLGETQYF
TRBJ2-7 | - | 15 | TRBV5-1 | once | TGCGCCAGCAGCTTGGATGGTAGCGGAACTTACGAGCAGTACTTC | CASSLDGSGTYEQYF
TRBJ2-7 | TRBD2 | 15 | TRBV6-5 | - | TGTGCCAGCAGTTACGGGACTAGCGGCTCCTACGAGCAGTACTTC | CASSYGTSGSYEQYF
TRBJ2-5 | - | 14 | TRBV5-1 | - | TGCGCCAGCAGCGTGACTAGGAGTCCGGAGACCCAGTACTTC | CASSVTRSPETQYF
TRBJ2-7 | - | 12 | TRBV12-2 | - | TGTGCAAGTCGCCCGAAATCCTACGAGCAGTACTTC | CASRPKSYEQYF
TRBJ2-7 | TRBD1 | 20 | TRBV4-3 | - | TGCGCCAGCAGCCAAGCCAACCCGGGACAGGGGGCTTCGGGGCCCTACGAGCAGTACTTC | CASSQANPGQGASGPYEQYF
TRBJ1-1 | TRBD1 | 11 | TRBV30 | few | TGTGCCTGGAGTGCAGGGGGGTTGGCTTTCTTT | CAWSAGGLAFF
TRBJ1-1 | - | 13 | TRBV2 | - | TGTGCCAGCAGTGAAGTCCAGGGCACTGAAGCTTTCTTT | CASSEVQGTEAFF
TRBJ1-2 | - | 13 | TRBV27 | - | TGTGCCAGCAGTTGGAATCCCGGCTATGGCTACACCTTC | CASSWNPGYGYTF
TRBJ2-7 | - | 14 | TRBV30 | - | TGTGCCTGCGTCACCGGGACACTCTCACTAGGGCAGTACTTC | CACVTGTLSLGQYF
TRBJ2-7 | - | 14 | TRBV5-1 | - | TGCGCCAGCAGCTTGGTGGGCGGGGCTTACGAGCAGTACTTC | CASSLVGGAYEQYF
TRBJ1-1 | - | 12 | TRBV29-1 | - | TGCAGCGTTGTCGTCCGCCACACTGAAGCTTTCTTT | CSVVVRHTEAFF
TRBJ2-5 | TRBD1 | 16 | TRBV5-6 | - | TGTGCCAGCAGCGAACAGGGGGCGCGACTTACGGAGACCCAGTACTTC | CASSEQGARLTETQYF
TRBJ2-5 | - | 13 | TRBV18 | - | TGTGCCAGCTCACCAGGGTCCGAAGAGACCCAGTACTTC | CASSPGSEETQYF
TRBJ2-7 | TRBD1 | 15 | TRBV27 | - | TGTGCCAGCAGTTTAGCCGGGACAGGGGGCTACGAGCAGTACTTC | CASSLAGTGGYEQYF
TRBJ1-2 | TRBD1 | 15 | TRBV15 | few | TGTGCCACCAGCGCCGGACAGGGGTCGGTGAATGGCTACACCTTC | CATSAGQGSVNGYTF
TRBJ2-6 | - | 16 | TRBV6-6 | - | TGTGCCAGCACCAAGGCCCAGAGCTCTGGGGCCAACGTCCTGACTTTC | CASTKAQSSGANVLTF
TRBJ2-5 | - | 14 | TRBV5-1 | - | TGCGCCAGCAGCACCGGAGGGCCGAAGGGGACCCAGTACTTC | CASSTGGPKGTQYF
TRBJ2-1 | TRBD2 | 15 | TRBV7-3 | - | TGTGCCAGCAGCTTACTGGGCGGGAGGGTCGGTGAGCAGTTCTTC | CASSLLGGRVGEQFF
TRBJ1-1 | - | 13 | TRBV7-9 | - | TGTGCCAGCAGCCCCCAGGCGGGCACTGAAGCTTTCTTT | CASSPQAGTEAFF
TRBJ1-4 | - | 14 | TRBV7-2 | - | TGTGCCAGCAGCTTAGGGTTAGCTAATGAAAAACTGTTTTTT | CASSLGLANEKLFF
TRBJ2-7 | - | 18 | TRBV5-1 | - | TGCGCCAGCAGCTTGGCCCCGGGTCGAGCGGTTGTGAGGTACGAGCAGTACTTC | CASSLAPGRAVVRYEQYF
TRBJ1-1 | TRBD1 | 19 | TRBV14 | - | TGTGCCAGCAGCCAACTTTTATGGGACAGGGAATTAAGGGGCACTGAAGCTTTCTTT | CASSQLLWDRELRGTEAFF
TRBJ2-3 | - | 17 | TRBV6-1 | - | TGTGCCAGCAGTGTAAGAACGGGGCGGGGTACCACAGATACGCAGTATTTT | CASSVRTGRGTTDTQYF
TRBJ2-1 | - | 10 | TRBV19 | once | TGTGCCAGTGGAACGGGTGAGCAGTTCTTC | CASGTGEQFF
TRBJ1-1 | - | 15 | TRBV5-1 | - | TGCGCCAGCAGCCCTTTGGGCGGGTCGAACACTGAAGCTTTCTTT | CASSPLGGSNTEAFF
TRBJ1-5 | TRBD1 | 15 | TRBV7-2 | once | TGTGCCAGCAGCCCGGGGACAGGGCGCAATCAGCCCCAGCATTTT | CASSPGTGRNQPQHF
TRBJ2-1 | TRBD2 | 14 | TRBV25-1 | - | TGTGCCAGCAGCCTAGCGGGTTCCTACAATGAGCAGTTCTTC | CASSLAGSYNEQFF
TRBJ2-1 | - | 14 | TRBV6-1 | - | TGTGCCAGCAGTGAAGCAGGGAACTACAATGAGCAGTTCTTC | CASSEAGNYNEQFF
TRBJ1-1 | - | 15 | TRBV19 | - | TGTGCCAGTACCTTAAGGGGCCGGCCGAACACTGAAGCTTTCTTT | CASTLRGRPNTEAFF
TRBJ2-7 | TRBD2 | 16 | TRBV4-2 | - | TGTGCCAGCAGCCGGGGGGGCCCGGGAGGGCCGGTCGAGCAGTACTTC | CASSRGGPGGPVEQYF
TRBJ1-2 | - | 14 | TRBV6-7 | - | TGTGCCAGCAGTCTCGTAAATGCTAACTATGGCTACACCTTC | CASSLVNANYGYTF
TRBJ2-3 | - | 15 | TRBV13 | - | TGTGCCAGCAGCTTATGGCGGGGGCACACAGATACGCAGTATTTT | CASSLWRGHTDTQYF
TRBJ1-2 | TRBD1 | 15 | TRBV7-9 | - | TGTGCCAGCAGCCATGGACAGGGGGCTAGGTATGGCTACACCTTC | CASSHGQGARYGYTF
TRBJ1-2 | - | 14 | TRBV18 | once | TGTGCCAGCTCACCAAGCAGGGAGGGGTATGGCTACACCTTC | CASSPSREGYGYTF
TRBJ1-1 | - | 16 | TRBV10-3 | - | TGTGCCATCAGTGAACCTCCGGGGTCCACAGGCACTGAAGCTTTCTTT | CAISEPPGSTGTEAFF
TRBJ2-1 | TRBD1 | 13 | TRBV5-1 | - | TGCGCCAGCAGACCGGGACAGAACAATGAGCAGTTCTTC | CASRPGQNNEQFF
TRBJ1-1 | - | 13 | TRBV5-5 | - | TGTGCCAGCAGCCTAACGGGCGCCACTGAAGCTTTCTTT | CASSLTGATEAFF